Given below is one T cell receptor beta chain in context. It lacks a known antigen. No quality values exist for individual bases; no much larger clone is one base distant. What this sample's treatment or condition label stands for: allogeneic hematopoietic cell transplantation with graft depleted of TCRalphabeta T cells and CD19 B cells. The transplant recipients were children given TCRalphabeta/CD19-depleted allogeneic hematopoietic cell grafts. This specimen comes from a study of T-cell reconstitution after alpha-beta-depleted transplantation in children (TCRdb year 2016). The study in broad terms: T-cell immune reconstitution after TCRalphabeta/CD19-depleted allogeneic hematopoietic cell transplantation in children was quantitatively tracked in the study by means of TCR repertoire profiling.

Receptor libraries were prepared by PCR. Sequencer: Illumina HiSeq 2500. TCR libraries were prepared with molecular barcoding, using unique molecular identifiers to normalize TCRbeta repertoire quantification. Clones were called with MiXCR by TCRdb after fastp trimmed the public reads at Q25, and only in-frame beta chains were retained. Duplicate CDR3 protein sequences are folded into a single record with the most common DNA and genes. This sample gives some 460,000 distinct CDR3 sequences in total; around 15% of them show up just once. The top ten constitute around 30% of the sample. Counted from cysteine to phenylalanine, this CDR3 has 13 amino acids. Of the read, only the CDR3 DNA is kept; its 39 bases are in frame from base 1. The CDR1 and CDR2 encoded by the germline V gene (reference sequence) are MNHEY and SMNVEV. Trimming removed 6 bases from V and 0 bases from J, leaving 8 bases between the germline ends.

What the research found in general, with its limitations: Apparently early alphabetaT-cell count recovery about two months after transplant reportedly relied on only several hundred rapidly expanded clones derived from non-depleted graft cells. The frequencies of hyperexpanded clones fell over the following months, and after one year, T-cell counts and TCRbeta diversity were mostly attributed to newly produced T cells. The high TCRbeta diversity at day 60 in some patients was ascribed to recipient T cells and intrathymic progenitors that had survived conditioning.

The chain uses TRBV27 and TRBJ1-2, with the D gene not clear enough to name. This receptor was taken from a boy under three years old who had a stem cell transplant for Wiskott-Aldrich syndrome, so the T cells may come from the graft donor. The material sequenced was PBMCs, mostly from graft donor cells, taken 360 days after TCRalphabeta/CD19-depleted stem cell transplant. Here the CDR3 is given as CASRKTANYGYTF. The DNA sequence is given as TGTGCCAGCAGGAAAACAGCTAACTATGGCTACACCTTC.